The source of this TCR beta chain is a study of human T cells and chemical hapten exposure. Overall study context: On roughly 2 cm by roughly 2 cm of upper inner arm skin, sensitization was performed with 2% DPC. Weekly diphenylcyclopropenone doses were given to patients' scalps across the approximately 26-week study. Study findings and constraints: Expanded TCR counts at PT1 were positively correlated with the patch test score.

This clonotype showed up just a few times. Its antigen remains unknown. Time point: patch test 2, 6 weeks after DPC sensitization. Treatment given: therapeutic diphenylcyclopropenone sensitization with weekly scalp DPC. MiXCR, applied by TCRdb to the RACE reads, yields one record per CDR3 protein. The table has some 90,000 distinct CDR3 sequences, over 10% seen once; the top ten hold 2.5% to 4%. CDR3 length: 15 residues. Per the germline V gene, CDR1 is LGHNA and CDR2 is YSLEER. V dropped 3 bases and J dropped 4 bases, with 15 bases sitting between them. The chain employs TRBV4-3 and TRBJ2-5; D may be TRBD1 (9 bases). The clonotype was recovered from a woman aged 40 to 49 with alopecia areata. Some clones in this sample may be carry-over from other donors' samples. The sample here was whole blood, taken in connection with sensitization to the hapten diphenylcyclopropenone (DPC). The CDR3 sequence is CASSHGRDRAETQYF. The CDR3 DNA follows: TGCGCCAGCAGCCACGGGAGGGACAGGGCAGAGACCCAGTACTTC.